A selection of T cell receptor beta chains follows, all from one sample in a study of shared clonotypes between healthy human individuals. Measured with immunoSEQ multiplex PCR; TCRdb has only the in-frame clones, and not every one. The sample lists 2 million or so clones; 85% to 95% were seen once. The specimen sequenced was naive CD8+ T cells sorted from blood. The receptors were gathered from a man younger than 35 in good health. Both conserved end residues are part of each CDR3. The order of the fields is V gene, J gene, clone size, D gene, CDR3 DNA, CDR3 protein. The D gene is left open where the match is weak. Rows may omit the clone size; those that give it use once, few, many or a size class.

TRBV4-3,TRBJ2-5,NA,NA,TGCGCCAGCAGCCAAGATCATTCGGTACAAGAGACCCAGTACTTC,CASSQDHSVQETQYF
TRBV4-1,TRBJ2-7,NA,TRBD2,TGCGCCAGCAGCTCGGGGGGGCTCTACGAGCAGTACTTC,CASSSGGLYEQYF
TRBV2,TRBJ2-7,NA,TRBD2,TGTGCCAGCAGTGAAGTTGGGGGTAGGACTAGCGTTGGCGAGCAGTACTTC,CASSEVGGRTSVGEQYF
TRBV9,TRBJ2-2,NA,NA,TGTGCCAGCAGCGAGGGGGGCCCCGGGGAGCTGTTTTTT,CASSEGGPGELFF
TRBV5-6,TRBJ2-1,NA,TRBD1,TGTGCCAGCAGCTTGGATTTCGGACAGGGGACCTACAATGAGCAGTTCTTC,CASSLDFGQGTYNEQFF
TRBV7-9,TRBJ1-6,NA,NA,TGTGCCAGCAGCAGGGGGAATTCACCCCTCCACTTT,CASSRGNSPLHF
TRBV30,TRBJ2-1,NA,TRBD2,TGTGCCTGGAGTCACGCGGCTAGCGGGGGAATCTACAATGAGCAGTTCTTC,CAWSHAASGGIYNEQFF
TRBV7-9,TRBJ1-4,NA,NA,TGTGCCAGCAGCCCACCGACAGGTCCTAATGAAAAACTGTTTTTT,CASSPPTGPNEKLFF
TRBV27,TRBJ1-1,NA,TRBD1,TGTGCCAGCAGCTACGGGCGGACAGGTTTTGAAGCTTTCTTT,CASSYGRTGFEAFF
TRBV13,TRBJ2-5,NA,NA,TGTGCCAGCAGCTTGACGACAGGTCTGAGGGAGACCCAGTACTTC,CASSLTTGLRETQYF
TRBV7-6,TRBJ2-5,NA,NA,TGTGCCAGCAGCCTACGCGCGAGGATGGAGACCCAGTACTTC,CASSLRARMETQYF
TRBV30,TRBJ1-1,once,TRBD1,TGTGCCTGGAGTGTACAGGGGGCGGCGAACACTGAAGCTTTCTTT,CAWSVQGAANTEAFF
TRBV6-6,TRBJ2-7,NA,TRBD2,TGTGCCAGCACGGGAGGAGGTGGTTACGAGCAGTACTTC,CASTGGGGYEQYF
TRBV27,TRBJ2-7,NA,NA,TGTGCCAGCACCGGGGCAGGGGAGCAGTACTTC,CASTGAGEQYF
TRBV7-3,TRBJ1-1,NA,NA,TGTGCCAGCAGCTTATGGGGGGGACACACTGAAGCTTTCTTT,CASSLWGGHTEAFF
TRBV6-1,TRBJ2-7,NA,NA,TGTGCCAGCAGTGCCGAGGACGGAAGGGTCTCCTACGAGCAGTACTTC,CASSAEDGRVSYEQYF
TRBV19,TRBJ2-6,NA,NA,TGTGCCAGTAGTATATCCCTTGTTAAAACTGGGGCCAACGTCCTGGCCAACGTCCTGACTTTC,CASSISLVKTGANVLANVLTF
TRBV13,TRBJ1-4,NA,TRBD1,TGTGCCAGCAGCTTACAGACAGGGGTTAATGAAAAACTGTTTTTT,CASSLQTGVNEKLFF
TRBV7-2,TRBJ2-1,NA,TRBD2,TGTGCCAGCAGCTGGGATGGTCTAGCGGGAGATTTTCTCTTC,CASSWDGLAGDFLF
TRBV27,TRBJ1-1,NA,NA,TGTGCCAGCAGGGTGGGAGGGAAGACTGAAGCTTTCTTT,CASRVGGKTEAFF
TRBV9,TRBJ2-7,NA,TRBD2,TGTGCCAGCAGCCCCGGGGGGGACGGTAGCTCCTACGAGCAGTACTTC,CASSPGGDGSSYEQYF
TRBV4-2,TRBJ2-1,NA,TRBD2,TGTGCCAGCACCCCAGGAAGCGGGGGGTACAATGAGCAGTTCTTC,CASTPGSGGYNEQFF
TRBV4-1,TRBJ1-5,NA,NA,TGCGCCAGCAGCTCAGGTTATAGCAATCAGCCCCAGCATTTT,CASSSGYSNQPQHF
TRBV13,TRBJ2-7,NA,TRBD1,TGTGCCAGCAGCTCCCGCCGGGGACAGGGTCTGGACGAGCAGTACTTC,CASSSRRGQGLDEQYF
TRBV19,TRBJ2-1,NA,NA,TGTGCCAGTAGTACCGGGACGGTCTCCTACAATGAGCAGTTCTTC,CASSTGTVSYNEQFF
TRBV5-4,TRBJ2-7,NA,TRBD2,TGTGCCAGCAGCGTGACTAGCTCCGAGCAGTACTTC,CASSVTSSEQYF
TRBV10-3,TRBJ2-2,NA,NA,TGTGCCATCAGGGACCACACCGGGGAGCTGTTTTTT,CAIRDHTGELFF
TRBV29-1,TRBJ1-1,NA,TRBD1,TGCAGCGTTGAAGATACCGGACAGGTCCGATACACTGAAGCTTTCTTT,CSVEDTGQVRYTEAFF
TRBV5-6,TRBJ1-6,NA,TRBD1,TGTGCCAGCAGCGGTGACAGGGGAACGAGCTCCTATAATTCACCCCTCCACTTT,CASSGDRGTSSYNSPLHF